The 5 T cell receptor beta chains presented below share a single source sample, sequenced in a study of technical replicates of blood from a handful of donors. Libraries were prepared by immunoSEQ multiplex PCR; TCRdb keeps only in-frame clonotypes and omits some of them. The table records about 98,000 clones, more than 90% of them present only once. The sequenced sample consisted of T cells isolated from PBMCs. The receptors originated from a human donor in good health.

About this clone: At the DNA level, this CDR3 is encoded by other sequences in the same sample as well. The rearrangement joins TRBV27 to TRBJ1-2; D gene ambiguous. The germline V and J ends were trimmed by 2 bases and 5 bases, with 6 bases remaining between them. The germline V gene has CDR1 MNHEY and CDR2 SMNVEV (reference sequence). This CDR3 is 12 amino acids long. CDR3 nucleotides: TGTGCCAGCAGTTTAGCGGGGTATGGCTACACCTTC. Its protein is CASSLAGYGYTF.

The chain has TRBV5-5 and TRBJ2-7; 7 bases map to TRBD2. Germline V gives CDR1 SGHKS, CDR2 YYEKEE (reference sequence). This CDR3 comprises 14 residues. Trimming took 2 bases from V and 3 from J; bases not matched to a gene: 5. The DNA of the CDR3 is TGTGCCAGCAGCTTCCCGGGACTAAGCTACGAGCAGTACTTC. It is translated as CASSFPGLSYEQYF. The full variable domain, completed using reference TRBV5-5 and TRBJ2-7, is DAGVTQSPTHLIKTRGQQVTLRCSPISGHKSVSWYQQVLGQGPQFIFQYYEKEERGRGNFPDRFSARQFPNYSSELNVNALLLGDSALYLCASSFPGLSYEQYFGPGTRLTVT.

The chain uses TRBV29-1 and TRBJ2-3, with no clear D. V lost 0 bases and J 0 bases, leaving 7 bases between the germline ends. Germline values: CDR1 SQVTM, CDR2 ANQGSEA. CDR3 length: 14 amino acids. CDR3 region: CSVEDRQSTDTQYF. CDR3 sequence (DNA): TGCAGCGTTGAAGATCGCCAGAGCACAGATACGCAGTATTTT.

The chain couples TRBV6-6 to TRBJ2-7, with unresolved D. The germline V gene encodes CDR1 MNHNY and CDR2 SVGAGI (reference sequence). Deletions cut 4 bases from V and 3 bases from J, with 7 bases between. CDR3 size: 12 residues. This chain's CDR3 is CASSSRSYEQYF. The DNA for the CDR3 is TGTGCCAGCAGTTCAAGGAGCTACGAGCAGTACTTC.

The chain has TRBV30 and TRBJ2-3; 7 positions match TRBD2. This CDR3 spans 15 amino acids. Germline CDR1 and CDR2: GTSNPN and SVGIG (reference sequence). V shed 0 bases and J 6 bases; nucleotides not matched to a gene: 9. This CDR3 reads CAWSVGLAAEDTQYF. The CDR3 DNA reads as TGTGCCTGGAGTGTAGGCCTAGCGGCTGAGGATACGCAGTATTTT.